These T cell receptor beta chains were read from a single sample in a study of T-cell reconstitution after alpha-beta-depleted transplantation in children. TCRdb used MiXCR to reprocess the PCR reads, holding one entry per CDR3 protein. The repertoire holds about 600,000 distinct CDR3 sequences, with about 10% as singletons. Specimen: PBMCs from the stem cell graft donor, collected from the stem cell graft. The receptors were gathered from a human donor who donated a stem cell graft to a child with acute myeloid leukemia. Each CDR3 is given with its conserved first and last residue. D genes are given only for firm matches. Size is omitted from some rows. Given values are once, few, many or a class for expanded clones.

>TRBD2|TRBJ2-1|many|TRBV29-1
CSVELREDPYNEQFF
TGCAGCGTTGAATTGCGGGAGGACCCCTACAATGAGCAGTTCTTC
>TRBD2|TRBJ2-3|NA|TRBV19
CASSSLAGGPTTQYF
TGTGCCAGTAGTTCACTAGCGGGAGGCCCCACTACGCAGTATTTT
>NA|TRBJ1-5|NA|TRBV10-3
CAISEWDRGENQPQHF
TGTGCCATCAGTGAGTGGGATCGGGGCGAAAACCAGCCCCAGCATTTT
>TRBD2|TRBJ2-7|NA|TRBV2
CASVGTSGRFEQYF
TGTGCCAGCGTAGGGACTAGCGGGAGATTCGAGCAGTACTTC
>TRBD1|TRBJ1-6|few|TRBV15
CATSSFTGGNSPLHF
TGTGCCACCAGCAGCTTTACAGGGGGCAATTCACCCCTCCACTTT
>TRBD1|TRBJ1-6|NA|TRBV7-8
CASSHRTGPLDSPLHF
TGTGCCAGCAGCCATCGGACAGGTCCCTTGGATTCACCCCTCCACTTT
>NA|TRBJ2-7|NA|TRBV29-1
CSVSGVGYEQYF
TGCAGCGTATCCGGGGTTGGATACGAGCAGTACTTC
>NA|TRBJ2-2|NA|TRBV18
CASSPWDFPLTGELFF
TGTGCCAGCTCACCCTGGGACTTCCCTCTCACCGGGGAGCTGTTTTTT
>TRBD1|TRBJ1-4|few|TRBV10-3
CATSGQVPNEKLFF
TGTGCCACCTCGGGACAGGTGCCTAATGAAAAACTGTTTTTT
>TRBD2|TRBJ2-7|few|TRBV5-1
CASSPGLALRWEQYF
TGCGCCAGCAGCCCGGGACTAGCCCTCAGGTGGGAGCAGTACTTC
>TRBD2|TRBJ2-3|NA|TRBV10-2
CASTRTSEEDTQYF
TGCGCCAGCACGCGGACTAGCGAAGAAGATACGCAGTATTTT
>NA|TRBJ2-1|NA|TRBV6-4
CASTRQAYNEQFF
TGTGCCAGCACCCGACAGGCTTACAATGAGCAGTTCTTC
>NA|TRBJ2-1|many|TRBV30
CAWSPGHDYNEQFF
TGTGCCTGGAGCCCGGGACACGACTACAATGAGCAGTTCTTC
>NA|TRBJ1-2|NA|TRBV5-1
CASRQYQNYGYTF
TGCGCCAGCAGACAATACCAGAACTATGGCTACACCTTC
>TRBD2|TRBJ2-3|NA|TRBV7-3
CASTLNGRSDTQYF
TGTGCCAGCACCCTAAACGGGAGGTCAGATACGCAGTATTTT
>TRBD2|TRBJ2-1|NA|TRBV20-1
CSARELTSEQFF
TGCAGTGCTAGAGAGTTGACTAGCGAGCAGTTCTTC
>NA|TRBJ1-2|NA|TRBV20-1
CSARDSVPPYGYTF
TGCAGTGCTAGAGATTCTGTTCCCCCCTATGGCTACACCTTC
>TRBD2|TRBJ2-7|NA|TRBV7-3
CASSLSGRGSYEQYF
TGTGCCAGCAGCCTTAGCGGGAGAGGTTCCTACGAGCAGTACTTC
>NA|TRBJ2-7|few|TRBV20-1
CSASSRTGRLEQYF
TGCAGTGCCAGTAGCCGGACTGGACGACTTGAGCAGTACTTC
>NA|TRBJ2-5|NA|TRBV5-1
CASSLAPGWETQYF
TGCGCCAGCAGCTTGGCCCCGGGATGGGAGACCCAGTACTTC
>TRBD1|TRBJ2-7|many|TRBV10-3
CAISESRDRGTEQYF
TGTGCCATCAGTGAGTCTAGGGACAGGGGTACCGAGCAGTACTTC
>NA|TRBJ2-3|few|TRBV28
CASSLGSKGRSTDTQYF
TGTGCCAGCAGTTTAGGGTCGAAAGGGAGAAGCACAGATACGCAGTATTTT
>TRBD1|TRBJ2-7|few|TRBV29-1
CSVLDRGPYEQYF
TGCAGCGTCCTTGACAGGGGGCCCTACGAGCAGTACTTC
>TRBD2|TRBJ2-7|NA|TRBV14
CASSPRRLAGGADEQYF
TGTGCCAGCAGCCCTAGGCGGCTAGCGGGAGGTGCTGACGAGCAGTACTTC
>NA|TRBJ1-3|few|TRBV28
CASSIPNGLSSGNTIYF
TGTGCCAGCAGTATACCAAACGGCTTGAGCTCTGGAAACACCATATATTTT
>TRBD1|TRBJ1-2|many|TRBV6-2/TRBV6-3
CASTRTGANYGYTF
TGTGCCAGCACGAGGACAGGGGCCAACTATGGCTACACCTTC
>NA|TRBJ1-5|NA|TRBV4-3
CASSQSHGGMGQPQHF
TGCGCCAGCAGCCAATCTCATGGGGGGATGGGTCAGCCCCAGCATTTT
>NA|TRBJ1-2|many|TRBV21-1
CASRSRGQKDGYTF
TGTGCCAGCAGAAGCAGGGGGCAGAAGGATGGCTACACCTTC
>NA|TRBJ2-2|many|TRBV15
CATSRDREILTGELFF
TGTGCCACCAGCAGGGACCGGGAAATCCTCACCGGGGAGCTGTTTTTT
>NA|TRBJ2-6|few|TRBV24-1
CATSDFLGDGANVLTF
TGTGCCACCAGTGATTTTCTAGGGGACGGGGCCAACGTCCTGACTTTC
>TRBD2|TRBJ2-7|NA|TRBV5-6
CASSPPGLASYEQYF
TGTGCCAGCAGCCCACCGGGACTAGCGAGCTACGAGCAGTACTTC
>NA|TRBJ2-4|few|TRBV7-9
CASSLTGPQYF
TGTGCCAGCAGCTTAACTGGGCCCCAGTACTTC
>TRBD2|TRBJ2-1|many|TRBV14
CASSRGLAAYNEQFF
TGTGCCAGCAGCCGAGGACTAGCGGCCTACAATGAGCAGTTCTTC
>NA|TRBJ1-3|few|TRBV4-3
CASSQDRGSGNTIYF
TGCGCCAGCAGCCAAGATCGGGGGTCGGGAAACACCATATATTTT
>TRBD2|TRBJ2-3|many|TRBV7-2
CASSLAAGGQDTQYF
TGTGCCAGCAGCTTAGCGGCGGGAGGGCAAGATACGCAGTATTTT
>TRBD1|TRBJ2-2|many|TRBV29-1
CSVGQRNTGELFF
TGCAGCGTGGGACAGAGAAACACCGGGGAGCTGTTTTTT
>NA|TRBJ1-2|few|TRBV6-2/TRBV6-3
CASSYSIPGVNYGYTF
TGTGCCAGCAGTTACTCAATCCCGGGGGTTAACTATGGCTACACCTTC
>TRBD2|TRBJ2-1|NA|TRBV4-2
CASSQVAGGPNEQFF
TGTGCCAGCAGCCAAGTGGCGGGAGGGCCCAATGAGCAGTTCTTC
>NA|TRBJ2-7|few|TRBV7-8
CASSTRGQEQYF
TGTGCCAGCTCCACCAGAGGGCAGGAGCAGTACTTC
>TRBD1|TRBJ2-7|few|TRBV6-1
CASKYGTGTSYEQYF
TGTGCCAGCAAATATGGGACAGGCACTTCCTACGAGCAGTACTTC
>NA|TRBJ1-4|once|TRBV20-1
CSARDTGAGEKLFF
TGCAGTGCCCGCGATACGGGAGCAGGGGAAAAACTGTTTTTT
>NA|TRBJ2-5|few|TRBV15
CATSRGSPGGSKGETQYF
TGTGCCACCAGCAGAGGGTCCCCCGGAGGGTCAAAGGGGGAGACCCAGTACTTC
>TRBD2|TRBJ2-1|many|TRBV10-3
CATTSGSPGDEQFF
TGTGCCACGACTAGCGGGAGCCCTGGGGATGAGCAGTTCTTC
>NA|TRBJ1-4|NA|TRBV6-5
CASSYNGASNEKLFF
TGTGCCAGCAGCTACAACGGGGCTTCTAATGAAAAACTGTTTTTT
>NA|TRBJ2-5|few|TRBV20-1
CSTTYGETQYF
TGCAGTACCACGTACGGGGAGACCCAGTACTTC
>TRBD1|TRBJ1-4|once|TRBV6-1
CASRAQGALSEKLFF
TGTGCCAGCAGAGCACAGGGGGCCCTTAGTGAAAAACTGTTTTTT
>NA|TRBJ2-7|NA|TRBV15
CATSRDRDSSYEQYF
TGTGCCACCAGCAGAGATCGCGACAGCTCCTACGAGCAGTACTTC
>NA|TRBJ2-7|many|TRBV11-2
CASSSYRRYPWGYEQYF
TGTGCCAGCAGCTCTTACAGGCGTTACCCCTGGGGTTACGAGCAGTACTTC
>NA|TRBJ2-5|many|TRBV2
CASRETSKTQYF
TGTGCCAGCAGAGAAACTTCCAAGACCCAGTACTTC
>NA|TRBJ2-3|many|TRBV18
CASSPARSTDTQYF
TGTGCCAGCTCACCAGCTAGATCCACAGATACGCAGTATTTT
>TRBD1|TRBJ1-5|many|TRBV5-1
CASSLTGEGDQPQHF
TGCGCCAGCAGCTTGACAGGGGAGGGGGATCAGCCCCAGCATTTT
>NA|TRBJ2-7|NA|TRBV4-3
CASSQEAGGESYEQYF
TGCGCCAGCAGCCAAGAGGCAGGAGGGGAGTCCTACGAGCAGTACTTC
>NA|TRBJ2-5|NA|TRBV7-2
CASSSQGSGRETQYF
TGTGCCAGCAGCTCACAGGGATCCGGGAGAGAGACCCAGTACTTC
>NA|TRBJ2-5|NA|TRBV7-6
CASSLAGRGMETQYF
TGTGCCAGCAGCTTAGCGGGGAGGGGGATGGAGACCCAGTACTTC
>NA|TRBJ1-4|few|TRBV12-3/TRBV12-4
CASTPGRRALANEKLFF
TGTGCCAGCACCCCGGGCAGGCGCGCTTTAGCTAATGAAAAACTGTTTTTT
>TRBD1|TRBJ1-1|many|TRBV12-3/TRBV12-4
CASSLSWTGAEAFF
TGTGCCAGCAGTTTATCCTGGACAGGGGCTGAAGCTTTCTTT
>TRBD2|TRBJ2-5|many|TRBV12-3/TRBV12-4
CASTSLGLAGGAETQYF
TGTGCCAGCACCTCTTTGGGGCTAGCGGGCGGTGCAGAGACCCAGTACTTC